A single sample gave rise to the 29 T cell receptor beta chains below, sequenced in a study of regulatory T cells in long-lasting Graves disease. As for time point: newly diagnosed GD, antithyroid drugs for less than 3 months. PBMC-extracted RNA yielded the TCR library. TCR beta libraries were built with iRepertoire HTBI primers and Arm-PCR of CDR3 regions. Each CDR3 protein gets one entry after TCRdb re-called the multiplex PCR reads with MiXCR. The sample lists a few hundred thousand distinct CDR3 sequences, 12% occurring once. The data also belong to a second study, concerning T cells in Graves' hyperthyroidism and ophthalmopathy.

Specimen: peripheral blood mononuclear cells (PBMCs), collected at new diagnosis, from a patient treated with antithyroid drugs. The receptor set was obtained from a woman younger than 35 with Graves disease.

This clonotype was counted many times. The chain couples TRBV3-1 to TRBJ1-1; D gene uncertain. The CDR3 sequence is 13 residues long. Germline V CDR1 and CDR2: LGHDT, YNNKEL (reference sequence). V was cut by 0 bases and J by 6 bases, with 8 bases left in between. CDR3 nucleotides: TGTGCCAGCAGCCAAGAGCCGATTTCTGAAGCTTTCTTT. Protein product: CASSQEPISEAFF.

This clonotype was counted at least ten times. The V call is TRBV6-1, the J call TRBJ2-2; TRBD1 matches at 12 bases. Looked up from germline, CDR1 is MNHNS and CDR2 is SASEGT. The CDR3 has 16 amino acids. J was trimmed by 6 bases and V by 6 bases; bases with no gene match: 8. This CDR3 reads CASRQGTGGWAGELFF. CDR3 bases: TGTGCCAGCAGACAAGGGACAGGGGGCTGGGCCGGGGAGCTGTTTTTT.

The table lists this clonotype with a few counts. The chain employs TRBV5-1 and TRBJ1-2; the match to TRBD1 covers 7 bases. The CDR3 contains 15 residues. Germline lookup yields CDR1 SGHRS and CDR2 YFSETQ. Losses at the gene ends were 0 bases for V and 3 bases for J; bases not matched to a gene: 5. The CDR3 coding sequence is TGCGCCAGCAGCTTGGGAACAGGGGAATACTATGGCTACACCTTC. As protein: CASSLGTGEYYGYTF. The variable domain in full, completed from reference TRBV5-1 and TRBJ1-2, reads KAGVTQTPRYLIKTRGQQVTLSCSPISGHRSVSWYQQTPGQGLQFLFEYFSETQRNKGNFPGRFSGRQFSNSRSEMNVSTLELGDSALYLCASSLGTGEYYGYTFGSGTRLTVV.

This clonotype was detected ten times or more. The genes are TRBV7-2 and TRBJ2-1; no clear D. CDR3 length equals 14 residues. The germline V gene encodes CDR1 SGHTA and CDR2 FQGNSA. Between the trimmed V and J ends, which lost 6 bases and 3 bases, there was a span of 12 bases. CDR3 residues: CASRVELLYNEQFF. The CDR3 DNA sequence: TGTGCCAGCAGAGTGGAACTCCTCTACAATGAGCAGTTCTTC.

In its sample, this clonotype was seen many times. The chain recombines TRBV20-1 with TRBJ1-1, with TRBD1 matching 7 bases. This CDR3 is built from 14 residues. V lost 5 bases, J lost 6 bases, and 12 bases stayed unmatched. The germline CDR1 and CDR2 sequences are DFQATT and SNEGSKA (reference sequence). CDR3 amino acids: CSAYSGTEISEAFF. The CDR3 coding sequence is TGCAGTGCTTATTCCGGGACAGAAATATCTGAAGCTTTCTTT.

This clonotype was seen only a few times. The CDR3 DNA follows: TGTGCCAGCATGACCGGGGTTCGGATCGACGAGCAGTACTTC. Its protein is CASMTGVRIDEQYF. V and J are TRBV12-3 or TRBV12-4 and TRBJ2-7; tentatively, D is TRBD2 (5 bases). Between the trimmed V and J ends, which lost 7 bases and 5 bases, there was a span of 18 bases. The CDR3 extends over 14 amino acids.

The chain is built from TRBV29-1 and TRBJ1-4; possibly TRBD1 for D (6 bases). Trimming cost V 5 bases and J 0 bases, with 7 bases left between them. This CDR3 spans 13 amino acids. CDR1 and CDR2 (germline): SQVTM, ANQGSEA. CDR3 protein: CSVWTATNEKLFF. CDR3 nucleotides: TGCAGCGTTTGGACAGCAACTAATGAAAAACTGTTTTTT.

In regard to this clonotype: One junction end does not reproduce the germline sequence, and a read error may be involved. CDR3 sequence: CASSSRMGTEAFF. CDR3 bases: TGTGCTAGCAGCTCTAGAATGGGCACTGAAGCTTTCTTT. This chain connects TRBV7-7 to TRBJ1-1; unclear D gene. Germline CDR1 and CDR2: SSHAT and FNYEAQ (reference sequence). This CDR3 is built from 13 residues.

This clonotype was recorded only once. DNA for the CDR3: TGTGCCAGGGGGGGGCAGATAGGACGCTTCACAGATACGCAGTATTTT. Translating it yields CARGGQIGRFTDTQYF. The chain joins TRBV11-3 to TRBJ2-3; the D gene is possibly TRBD2 (7 bases). Germline V gene sequence: CDR1 SGHNT, CDR2 YENEEA. V was shortened by 9 bases and J by 2 bases, with 21 bases between the two germline ends. This CDR3 is 16 amino acids long.

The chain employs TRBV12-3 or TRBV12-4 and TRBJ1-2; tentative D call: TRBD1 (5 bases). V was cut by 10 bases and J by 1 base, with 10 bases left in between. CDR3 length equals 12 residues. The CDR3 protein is CATTTVNYGYTF. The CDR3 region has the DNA TGTGCCACCACGACAGTTAACTATGGCTACACCTTC.

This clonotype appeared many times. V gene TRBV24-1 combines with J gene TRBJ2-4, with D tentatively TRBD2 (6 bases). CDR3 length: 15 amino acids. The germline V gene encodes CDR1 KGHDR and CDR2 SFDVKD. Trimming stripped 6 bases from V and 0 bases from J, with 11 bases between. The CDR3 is CATSPGGLAKNIQYF. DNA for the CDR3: TGTGCCACCAGTCCCGGGGGACTAGCCAAAAACATTCAGTACTTC.

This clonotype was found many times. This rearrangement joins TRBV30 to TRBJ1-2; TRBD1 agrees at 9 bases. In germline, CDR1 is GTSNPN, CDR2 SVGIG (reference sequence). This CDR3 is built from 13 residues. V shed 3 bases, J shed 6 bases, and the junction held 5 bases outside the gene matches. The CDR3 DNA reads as TGTGCCTGGAGATTCGGACAGGGGAATGGCTACACCTTC. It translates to CAWRFGQGNGYTF.

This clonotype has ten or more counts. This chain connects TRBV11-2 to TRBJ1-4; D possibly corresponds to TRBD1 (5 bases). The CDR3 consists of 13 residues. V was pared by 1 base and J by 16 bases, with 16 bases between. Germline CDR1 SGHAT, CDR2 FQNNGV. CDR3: CASSLGAGLQAFF. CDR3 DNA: TGTGCCAGCAGCTTAGGGGCGGGACTCCAGGCGTTTTTT. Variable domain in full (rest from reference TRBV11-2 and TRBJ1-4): EAGVAQSPRYKIIEKRQSVAFWCNPISGHATLYWYQQILGQGPKLLIQFQNNGVVDDSQLPKDRFSAERLKGVDSTLKIQPAKLEDSAVYLCASSLGAGLQAFFGSGTQLSVL.

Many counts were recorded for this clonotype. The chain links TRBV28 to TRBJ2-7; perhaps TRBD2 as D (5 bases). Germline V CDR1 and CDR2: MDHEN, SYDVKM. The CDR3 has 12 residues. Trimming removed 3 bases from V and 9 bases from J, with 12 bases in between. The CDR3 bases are TGTGCCAGCAGTTTTGGCTGGGGAGTGCAGTACTTC. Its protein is CASSFGWGVQYF.

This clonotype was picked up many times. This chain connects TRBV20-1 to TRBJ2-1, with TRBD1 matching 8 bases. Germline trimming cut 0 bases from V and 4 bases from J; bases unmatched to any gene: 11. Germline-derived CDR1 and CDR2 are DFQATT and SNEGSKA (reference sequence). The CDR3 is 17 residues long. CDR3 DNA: TGCAGTGCTAGAGATGCTTGGGGGGACAGGAGTTACAATGAGCAGTTCTTC. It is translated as CSARDAWGDRSYNEQFF.

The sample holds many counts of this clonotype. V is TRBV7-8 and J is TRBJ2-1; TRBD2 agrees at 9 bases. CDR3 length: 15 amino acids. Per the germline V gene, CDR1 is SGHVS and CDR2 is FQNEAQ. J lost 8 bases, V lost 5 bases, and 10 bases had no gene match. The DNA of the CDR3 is TGTGCCAGCAGCGCGCTAGCGGGGCAAGTGGATGAGCAGTTCTTC. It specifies CASSALAGQVDEQFF. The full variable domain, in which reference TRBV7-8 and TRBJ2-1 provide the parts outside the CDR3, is GAGVSQSPRYKVAKRGQDVALRCDPISGHVSLFWYQQALGQGPEFLTYFQNEAQLDKSGLPSDRFFAERPEGSVSTLKIQRTQQEDSAVYLCASSALAGQVDEQFFGPGTRLTVL.

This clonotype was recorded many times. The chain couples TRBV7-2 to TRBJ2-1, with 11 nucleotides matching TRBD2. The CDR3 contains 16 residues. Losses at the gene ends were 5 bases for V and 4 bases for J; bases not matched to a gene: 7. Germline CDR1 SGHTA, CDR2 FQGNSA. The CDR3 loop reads CASSTLAGGVYNEQFF. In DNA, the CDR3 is TGTGCCAGCAGCACTCTAGCGGGAGGAGTGTACAATGAGCAGTTCTTC.

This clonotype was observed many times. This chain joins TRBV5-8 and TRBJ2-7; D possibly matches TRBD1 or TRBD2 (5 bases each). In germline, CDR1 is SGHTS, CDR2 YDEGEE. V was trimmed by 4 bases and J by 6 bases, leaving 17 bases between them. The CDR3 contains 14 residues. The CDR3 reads CASSLGDVGFEQYF. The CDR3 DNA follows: TGTGCCAGCAGCCTGGGGGATGTGGGTTTCGAGCAGTACTTC.

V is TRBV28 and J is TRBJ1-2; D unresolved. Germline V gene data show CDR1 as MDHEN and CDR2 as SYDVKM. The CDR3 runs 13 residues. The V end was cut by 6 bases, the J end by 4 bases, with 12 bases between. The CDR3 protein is CASSLRSSYGYTF. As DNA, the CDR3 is TGTGCCAGCAGCCTGCGGTCAAGCTATGGCTACACCTTC.

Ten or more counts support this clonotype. The CDR3 sequence is CASSLAQRLGTQYF. In nucleotides, the CDR3 is TGTGCCAGCAGCTTAGCGCAAAGATTAGGGACCCAGTACTTC. The gene calls are TRBV7-2 and TRBJ2-5; D not resolved. Trimming removed 0 bases at V and 7 bases at J, with 12 bases between. The length of the CDR3 is 14 residues. Germline loops: CDR1 SGHTA, CDR2 FQGNSA. Full variable domain (outside the CDR3, taken from reference TRBV7-2 and TRBJ2-5): GAGVSQSPSNKVTEKGKDVELRCDPISGHTALYWYRQSLGQGLEFLIYFQGNSAPDKSGLPSDRFSAERTGGSVSTLTIQRTQQEDSAVYLCASSLAQRLGTQYFGPGTRLLVL.

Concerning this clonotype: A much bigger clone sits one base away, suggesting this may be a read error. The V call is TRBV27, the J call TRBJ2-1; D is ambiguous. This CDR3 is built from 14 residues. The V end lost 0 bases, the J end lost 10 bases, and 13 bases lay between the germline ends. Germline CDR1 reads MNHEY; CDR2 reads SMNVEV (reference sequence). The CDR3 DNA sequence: TGTGCCAGCAGTTTATCCTATGACGGATCCGAGCAGTTCTTC. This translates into CASSLSYDGSEQFF.

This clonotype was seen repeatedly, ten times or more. The CDR3 DNA is TGCAGTGCTAGAAATCTAGCGGGAGAATCCTACGAGCAGTACTTC. Translating it yields CSARNLAGESYEQYF. The V and J genes are TRBV20-1 and TRBJ2-7; 10 nucleotides match TRBD2. CDR1 and CDR2 from the germline V gene are DFQATT and SNEGSKA (reference sequence). The V and J ends lost 2 bases and 1 base, in that order; junction bases with no gene match: 5. This CDR3 is 15 amino acids long.

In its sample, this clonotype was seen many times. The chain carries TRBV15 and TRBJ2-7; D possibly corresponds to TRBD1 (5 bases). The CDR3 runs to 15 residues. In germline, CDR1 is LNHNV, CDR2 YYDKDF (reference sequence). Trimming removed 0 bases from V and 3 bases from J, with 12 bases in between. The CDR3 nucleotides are TGTGCCACCAGCAGAGATTATGGCAGGGTCTACGAGCAGTACTTC. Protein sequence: CATSRDYGRVYEQYF. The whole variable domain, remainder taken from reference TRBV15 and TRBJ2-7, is DAMVIQNPRYQVTQFGKPVTLSCSQTLNHNVMYWYQQKSSQAPKLLFHYYDKDFNNEADTPDNFQSRRPNTSFCFLDIRSPGLGDTAMYLCATSRDYGRVYEQYFGPGTRLTVT.

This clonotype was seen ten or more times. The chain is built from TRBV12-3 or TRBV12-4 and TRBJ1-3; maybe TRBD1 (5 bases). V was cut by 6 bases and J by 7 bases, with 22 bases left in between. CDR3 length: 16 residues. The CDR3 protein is CASRRRGNSGENTIYF. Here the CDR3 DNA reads TGTGCCAGCAGGCGTAGGGGAAATTCTGGGGAGAACACCATATATTTT.

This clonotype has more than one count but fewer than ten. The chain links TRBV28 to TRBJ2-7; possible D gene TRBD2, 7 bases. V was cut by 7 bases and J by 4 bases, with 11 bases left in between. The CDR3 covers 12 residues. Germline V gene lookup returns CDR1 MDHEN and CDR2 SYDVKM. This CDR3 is CASKEGGYEQYF. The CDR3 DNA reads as TGTGCCAGCAAGGAGGGGGGGTACGAGCAGTACTTC.

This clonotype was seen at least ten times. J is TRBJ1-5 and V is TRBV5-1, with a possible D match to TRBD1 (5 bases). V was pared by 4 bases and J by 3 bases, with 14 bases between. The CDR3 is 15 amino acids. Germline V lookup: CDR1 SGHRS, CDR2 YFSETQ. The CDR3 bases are TGCGCCAGCAGCCGGTGGGGCGGAAACAATCAGCCCCAGCATTTT. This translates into CASSRWGGNNQPQHF.

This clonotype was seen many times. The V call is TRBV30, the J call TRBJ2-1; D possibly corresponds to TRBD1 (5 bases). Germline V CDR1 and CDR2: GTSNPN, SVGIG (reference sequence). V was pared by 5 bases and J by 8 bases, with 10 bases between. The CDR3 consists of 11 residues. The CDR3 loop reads CAWDQGYEQFF. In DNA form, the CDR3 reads TGTGCCTGGGACCAGGGATATGAGCAGTTCTTC.

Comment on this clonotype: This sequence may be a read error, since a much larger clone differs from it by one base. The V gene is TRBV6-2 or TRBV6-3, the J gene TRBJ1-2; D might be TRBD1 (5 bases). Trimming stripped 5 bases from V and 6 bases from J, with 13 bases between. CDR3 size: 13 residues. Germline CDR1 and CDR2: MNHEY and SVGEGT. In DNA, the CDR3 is TGTGCCAGCAGTGTCCAGGGACGCGATGGCTACACCTTC. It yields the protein CASSVQGRDGYTF.

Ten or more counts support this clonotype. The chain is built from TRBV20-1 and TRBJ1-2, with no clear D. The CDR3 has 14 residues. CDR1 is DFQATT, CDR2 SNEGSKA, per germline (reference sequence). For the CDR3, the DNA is TGCAGCCCTGACTCAGTTGGGCTTAACTATGGCTACACCTTC. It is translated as CSPDSVGLNYGYTF.